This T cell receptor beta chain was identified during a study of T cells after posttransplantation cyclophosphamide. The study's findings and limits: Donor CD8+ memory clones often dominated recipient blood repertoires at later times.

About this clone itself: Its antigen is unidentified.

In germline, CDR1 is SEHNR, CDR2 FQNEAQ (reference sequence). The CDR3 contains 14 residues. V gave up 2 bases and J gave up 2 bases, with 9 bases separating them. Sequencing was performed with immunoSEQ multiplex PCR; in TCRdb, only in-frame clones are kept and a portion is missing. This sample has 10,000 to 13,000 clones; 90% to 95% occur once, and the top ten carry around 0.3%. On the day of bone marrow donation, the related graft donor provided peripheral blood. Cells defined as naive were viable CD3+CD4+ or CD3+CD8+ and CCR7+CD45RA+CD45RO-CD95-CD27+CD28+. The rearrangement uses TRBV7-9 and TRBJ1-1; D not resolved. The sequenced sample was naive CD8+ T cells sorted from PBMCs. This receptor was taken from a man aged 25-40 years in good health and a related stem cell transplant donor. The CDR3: CASSLSGPNTEAFF. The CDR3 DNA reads TGTGCCAGCAGCTTAAGCGGGCCCAACACTGAAGCTTTCTTT.